This TCR beta chain was identified in a study of T cell repertoires and leukemia-associated antigens (dated by TCRdb to the late 2010s). Describing the broader study: About 15 million effective reads were obtained overall, with each sample giving about 5.1 to 7 million read pairs and about 3 to 5.0 million effective reads. The study aimed to identify which antigen a TCR Vbeta21 clone previously found in CML patients recognizes, using in vitro peptide stimulation of healthy T cells. Here is what the overall study found, with its caveats: Direct testing of the expanded clones' antigen specificity and function was not done, and further investigation was required. Across the four groups, there were no significant differences in the numbers of Vbeta genes (approximately 63), Jbeta genes (over twelve), VDJ rearrangements, or unique CDR3s.

V ends up 0 bases short and J 3 bases short, with an unmatched junction base count of 13. From cysteine to phenylalanine, the CDR3 is 18 amino acids long. Just CDR3 DNA is preserved here, 54 bases in frame from base 1. CDR1 and CDR2 are read off the germline V gene as SQVTM and ANQGSEA. Within its sample, this clonotype is large (0.1 to 1%). There is no known antigen for this receptor. Base qualities were left out, and no much larger clone turns up one base away. TRIzol reagent was used to extract total RNA from the cultured T cells. TCRbeta libraries were amplified from RNA using 5' rapid amplification of cDNA ends (5'RACE). Library concentration and integrity were checked with Qubit, an Agilent instrument, and quantitative PCR before sequencing. Qualified libraries were sequenced on Illumina HiSeq or MiSeq by a commercial service provider. Concerning the study's data processing: TCR sequences in each sample were identified with MiXCR version 1.8.2. For a clone to count as qualified, its CDR3 had to be longer than four amino acids, its nucleotide length had to be in-frame, and the clone could not contain a stop codon. A read containing the complete CDR3 structure was defined as an effective read. RT-PCR with 24 Vbeta primers, GeneScan spectratyping, and Sanger sequencing were used to validate expanded clones. TCRdb reworked the public reads: Q25 trimming with fastp, MiXCR clone assembly, productive beta chains retained. One record per CDR3 amino acid sequence lists the most common genes and DNA. The V and J calls come from TCRdb's annotation, not from the publication. For this sample the table gives about 11,000 distinct CDR3 sequences, of which roughly two fifths were detected only once. Together, the top ten hold around a quarter of the sample.

As a first step, the CD3+ T cells were left to rest overnight in RPMI 1640 lacking fetal bovine serum, at about 2.5 million cells/mL. CD3+ T cells were isolated from PBMCs with MACS immunomagnetic beads following the manufacturer's instructions. The rearrangement joined TRBV29-1 to TRBJ2-1; 8 junctional bases match TRBD2. This receptor was identified in a female donor in good health. The specimen was CD3+ T cells sorted from blood and cultured. The CDR3 protein is CSVEDLVMVAGNYNEQFF. The DNA reads as follows: TGCAGCGTTGAAGATCTCGTAATGGTAGCGGGGAACTACAATGAGCAGTTCTTC.